This T cell receptor beta chain is from a study of blood T cell repertoires in COVID-19. Study-level background: Material from acute and convalescent COVID-19 was sourced from the United States, Italy and Spain.

This clone was counted between two and nine times. With 2 bases removed from V and 6 bases from J, the gap between germline ends came to 20 bases. CDR1 SGDLS and CDR2 YYNGEE come from the germline V gene. CDR3 length: 16 residues. In the original analysis: Amplification of reference gene primers provided the estimated nucleated cell counts. Sequencing was performed with immunoSEQ multiplex PCR; in TCRdb, only in-frame clones are kept and a portion is missing. From that table come the V and J calls and clone size; the DNA was used to work out D and trimming. The sample yields about 190,000 clones, 84% seen once. Someone with COVID-19 had been met by exposed participants within 2 weeks before study entry.

This TCR was sampled from a young woman who had been exposed to COVID-19. This chain connects TRBV9 to TRBJ1-2; TRBD1 is a possible D gene (6 bases). Sequencing was done on a sample of PBMCs or T cells enriched from blood (not recorded which). The CDR3 DNA sequence: TGTGCCAGCAGCGTTAGCGGGGGCCTAACTATCGATGGCTACACCTTC. Its protein product is CASSVSGGLTIDGYTF.